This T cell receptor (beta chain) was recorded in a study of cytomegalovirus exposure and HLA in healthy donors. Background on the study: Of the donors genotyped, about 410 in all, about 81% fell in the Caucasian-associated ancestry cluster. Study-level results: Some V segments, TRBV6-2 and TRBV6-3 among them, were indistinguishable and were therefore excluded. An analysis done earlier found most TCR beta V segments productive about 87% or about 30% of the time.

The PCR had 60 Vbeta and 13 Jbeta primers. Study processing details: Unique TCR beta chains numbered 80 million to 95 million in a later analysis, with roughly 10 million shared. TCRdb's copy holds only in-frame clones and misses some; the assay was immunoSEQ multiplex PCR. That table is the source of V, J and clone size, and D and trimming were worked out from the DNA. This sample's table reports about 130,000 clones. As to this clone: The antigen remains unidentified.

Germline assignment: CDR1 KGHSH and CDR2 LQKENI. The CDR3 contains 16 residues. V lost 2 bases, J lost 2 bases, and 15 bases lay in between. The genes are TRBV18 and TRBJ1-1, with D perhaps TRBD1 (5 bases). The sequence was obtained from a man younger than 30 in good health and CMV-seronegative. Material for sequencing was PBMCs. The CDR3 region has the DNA TGTGCCAGCTCACCATTAATGAGACAGCACAACACTGAAGCTTTCTTT. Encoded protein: CASSPLMRQHNTEAFF.